The T cell receptor beta chain described here comes from a study of blood T cells in healthy people across ages. General study results and limits: Among long-lived donors, naive CD4+ cells were more numerous and diversity higher than in aged donors.

Next came a second PCR, run for about 7 to 12 cycles, which used a sample-barcoded 5' primer along with a J-beta primer mix. TCRdb redid the calling of the 5' RACE reads with MiXCR, one entry per CDR3 protein. The sample contains hundreds of thousands of distinct CDR3 sequences, 20% to 25% of which appear only once. Points on this clonotype: Its cognate antigen is unknown.

The clonotype comes from an older man in good health. The sample consisted of blood.

The CDR3 loop is CASSPGGGAKNIQYF. CDR3 in DNA: TGTGCCAGCTCACCGGGGGGAGGAGCCAAAAACATTCAGTACTTC. The chain joins TRBV7-2 to TRBJ2-4, with 7 bases identical to TRBD2. Trimming at V came to 8 bases and at J to 0 bases, leaving 7 bases not matched to a gene. The CDR3 contains 15 residues. Germline loops: CDR1 SGHTA, CDR2 FQGNSA.